This T cell receptor (beta chain) is from a study of CD8+ T cells in alopecia areata. Study-wide results and caveats: Uncertain still, given a single nonresponder, is whether baseline CD8+ expansion links to response. Clonality in lesional scalp, especially alopecia totalis/universalis, exceeded that of normal scalp.

Treatment of the sample: oral pan-JAK inhibitor, 5-10 mg twice daily. PBMCs, the starting material, were the source of sorted CD4+ and CD8+ T cells. Sequencing templates came from extracted RNA that was reverse transcribed into cDNA. Libraries were prepared by immunoSEQ multiplex PCR; TCRdb keeps only in-frame clonotypes and omits some of them. This sample has about 140,000 clones, with roughly 86% found just once. Concerning this clone: Antigen unknown.

Here the sequenced sample was CD8+ T cells sorted from blood, taken at week 4, from a patient treated with tofacitinib. This clonotype was obtained from a human donor with alopecia areata.

In DNA form, the CDR3 reads TGCAGCGCCGCCGCAGGGGAGGCTGGCTACACCTTC. It codes for CSAAAGEAGYTF. The rearrangement joins TRBV29-1 to TRBJ1-2; TRBD1 might be the D (6 bases). V lost 7 bases and J 7 bases, leaving 16 bases between the germline ends. Germline CDR1 reads SQVTM; CDR2 reads ANQGSEA. The CDR3 loop spans 12 amino acids.